This T cell receptor (beta chain) was retrieved from a study of early T cells in non-severe SARS-CoV-2 infection. Study overall: Chains stayed unpaired after sequencing of bulk RNA from unsorted whole blood. Regarding the study as a whole: Matching against VDJdb likely underestimated virus-specific expansions, favoring anti-spike CD8.

This CDR3 is 15 amino acids long. V was clipped by 1 base and J by 4 bases, with 10 bases between them. Individual cDNA molecules each received unique molecular identifiers attached to them. Each CDR3 protein gets one entry after TCRdb re-called the 5' RACE reads with MiXCR. The data hold about 120,000 distinct CDR3 sequences, with 10% to 15% observed a single time. This clonotype appeared a few times. Its antigen is unknown. The TCR originated in an adult who was a healthcare worker with PCR-confirmed SARS-CoV-2 infection or an uninfected control (not recorded which). V gene TRBV12-3 or TRBV12-4 combines with J gene TRBJ2-2; D is unclear. Sequencing was performed on whole blood, taken at baseline. The CDR3 sequence is CASSLVMEGTGELFF. The CDR3 DNA reads TGTGCCAGCAGTTTAGTGATGGAAGGCACCGGGGAGCTGTTTTTT.